The rows below give T cell receptor beta chains drawn from one sample of a study of CD8 T cells in ankylosing spondylitis. From the 5' RACE reads, TCRdb called clonotypes with MiXCR, one entry per CDR3 protein. The sample has 200,000 to 300,000 distinct CDR3 sequences; roughly a quarter are singletons. The sequencing sample was made of blood, either unsorted or a sorted T cell fraction (not recorded which). The receptor set was obtained from a male donor with ankylosing spondylitis or in good health (not recorded which). CDR3s include the opening cysteine and the closing phenylalanine or tryptophan. The order of the fields is J gene, D gene, V gene, CDR3 protein. D genes are given only for firm matches.

TRBJ2-3 NA TRBV24-1 CATSDQTLARDTQYF
TRBJ1-6 NA TRBV12-3/TRBV12-4 CASTLSGANSPLHF
TRBJ2-7 NA TRBV2 CASSDLQRGEQYF
TRBJ2-1 TRBD1 TRBV4-2 CASSQGDREAVVKFF
TRBJ2-7 TRBD1 TRBV5-1 CASGTVQGDEQYF
TRBJ1-4 NA TRBV20-1 CSAPGASTEKLFF
TRBJ2-5 NA TRBV4-1 CASSRLVWETQYF
TRBJ2-7 TRBD2 TRBV20-1 CSARMGTSLQQYF
TRBJ2-1 TRBD1 TRBV7-3 CASSSTDRGNEQFF
TRBJ2-1 NA TRBV12-3/TRBV12-4 CASRHGRNNEQFF
TRBJ1-1 TRBD1 TRBV20-1 CSAKRDSNTEAFF
TRBJ1-2 NA TRBV20-1 CSAWTIDYGYTF
TRBJ2-3 NA TRBV20-1 CSARDLQGDTQYF
TRBJ2-7 NA TRBV12-3/TRBV12-4 CASSLGQALEQYF
TRBJ2-7 TRBD2 TRBV29-1 CSVGDPGGEQYF
TRBJ2-2 NA TRBV29-1 CSVPRGGPFTGELFF
TRBJ2-5 NA TRBV6-5 CASSYSTRVGETQYF
TRBJ2-6 NA TRBV5-1 CASSRGSGANVLTF
TRBJ2-7 TRBD1 TRBV2 CASRGGQEKEQYF
TRBJ2-7 NA TRBV5-1 CASRDAQGKPSSYEQYF
TRBJ2-2 TRBD1 TRBV6-1 CASRGTGYTGELFF
TRBJ2-3 TRBD2 TRBV29-1 CSVEPAGGPPDTQYF
TRBJ2-7 TRBD1 TRBV6-5 CASSYGATGGSYEQYF
TRBJ2-7 TRBD2 TRBV9 CASSVSAGVAYEQYF
TRBJ2-7 TRBD1 TRBV10-3 CATGTGVGAYEQYF
TRBJ2-5 NA TRBV9 CASSVGGQRPYQETQYF
TRBJ2-1 NA TRBV9 CATSTGFYNEQFF
TRBJ2-2 NA TRBV7-8 CASRVTAFTGELFF
TRBJ2-3 TRBD2 TRBV7-2 CASSLTVAGGDTQYF
TRBJ2-7 NA TRBV7-6 CASSLGIGEQYF
TRBJ1-3 TRBD1 TRBV12-3/TRBV12-4 CASVRGGGNTIYF
TRBJ2-1 TRBD2 TRBV30 CAWTRKAGYNEQFF
TRBJ1-1 NA TRBV20-1 CSASRSLNTEAFF
TRBJ2-7 NA TRBV20-1 CSANKGAGQGYEQYF
TRBJ2-1 TRBD1 TRBV3-1 CASSPRTGVWDEQFF
TRBJ2-5 NA TRBV10-3 CAISEDETQYF
TRBJ1-2 NA TRBV7-8 CASSLLTDSYTF
TRBJ2-1 TRBD2 TRBV20-1 CSASRTSGGVWEQFF
TRBJ2-3 TRBD2 TRBV20-1 CSASASGERTQYF
TRBJ2-5 TRBD1 TRBV4-2 CASSPRRGQAQETQYF
TRBJ1-5 NA TRBV10-3 CAISDAREGNQPQHF
TRBJ2-3 TRBD2 TRBV20-1 CSARSRRGGTDTQYF
TRBJ2-5 TRBD2 TRBV20-1 CSAPSLAGGLETQYF
TRBJ2-3 NA TRBV6-5 CASSLLPVSGGADTQYF
TRBJ2-7 TRBD2 TRBV12-3/TRBV12-4 CASSLARGTSSLEQYF
TRBJ2-7 TRBD2 TRBV10-3 CAISESEGGFFGQYF
TRBJ1-1 NA TRBV29-1 CSGSQGNTEAFF
TRBJ2-3 TRBD2 TRBV20-1 CSARGASGGRYTDTQYF
TRBJ2-1 NA TRBV11-2 CASSFAGGKYYNEQFF
TRBJ1-4 NA TRBV30 CAWEPGLGLEKLFF
TRBJ2-2 NA TRBV12-3/TRBV12-4 CASSPRGTGELFF
TRBJ2-1 TRBD1 TRBV5-5 CASSDRGLGEQFF